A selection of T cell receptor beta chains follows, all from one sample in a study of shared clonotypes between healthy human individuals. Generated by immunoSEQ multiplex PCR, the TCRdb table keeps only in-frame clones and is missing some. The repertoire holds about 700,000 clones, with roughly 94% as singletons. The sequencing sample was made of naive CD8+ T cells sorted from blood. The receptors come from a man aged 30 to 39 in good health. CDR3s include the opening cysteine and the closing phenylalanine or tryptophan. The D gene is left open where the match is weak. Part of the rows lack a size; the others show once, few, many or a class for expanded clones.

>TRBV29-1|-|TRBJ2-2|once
TGCAGCGTTACTGGGTTTACGAACACCGGGGAGCTGTTTTTT
CSVTGFTNTGELFF
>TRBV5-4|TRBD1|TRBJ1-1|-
TGTGCCAGCAGCTTAGGGACAGGGTTAGCCCGAGAAGCTTTCTTT
CASSLGTGLAREAFF
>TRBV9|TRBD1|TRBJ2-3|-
TGTGCCAGCAGCGCAGGGACAGGGGGCTTGACAGATACGCAGTATTTT
CASSAGTGGLTDTQYF
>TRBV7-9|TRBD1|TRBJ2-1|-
TGTGCCAGCAGCTCCCGGGACAGAGTAAATGAGCAGTTCTTC
CASSSRDRVNEQFF
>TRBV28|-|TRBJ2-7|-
TGTGCCAGCAGTCCAGGGGAAGTGTACGAGCAGTACTTC
CASSPGEVYEQYF
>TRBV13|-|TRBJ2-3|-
TGTGCCAGCAGTTCTCTTAGCGGAAAGGGAACAGATACGCAGTATTTT
CASSSLSGKGTDTQYF
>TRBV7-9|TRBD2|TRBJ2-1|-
TGTGCCAGCAGCTTAGCGACCAGAACCGGGACTAGCGGATACAATGAGCAGTTCTTC
CASSLATRTGTSGYNEQFF
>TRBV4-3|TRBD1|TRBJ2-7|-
TGCGCCAGCAGCCAAGATCCCAGGGGGCCCTCCTCCTACGAGCAGTACTTC
CASSQDPRGPSSYEQYF
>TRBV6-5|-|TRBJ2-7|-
TGTGCCAGCAGTTATATAGCCACGGGCGAGCAGTACTTC
CASSYIATGEQYF
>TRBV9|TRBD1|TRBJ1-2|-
TGTGCCAGCAGCGTAGCTCTACAGGGGGTGTCTCTTGGCTACACCTTC
CASSVALQGVSLGYTF
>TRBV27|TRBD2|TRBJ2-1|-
TGTGCCAGCAGGCTAGCGGGAGAGGCCTACAATGAGCAGTTCTTC
CASRLAGEAYNEQFF
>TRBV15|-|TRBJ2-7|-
TGTGCCACCAGCTATGGACAGAAGTACGAGCAGTACTTC
CATSYGQKYEQYF
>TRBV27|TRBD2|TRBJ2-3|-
TGTGCCAGCAGTTTAAGGACTAGCGGGACCACAGATACGCAGTATTTT
CASSLRTSGTTDTQYF
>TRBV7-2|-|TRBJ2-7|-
TGTGCCAGCAGCTTAAGGTATAGGGGAGCGCAGTACTTC
CASSLRYRGAQYF
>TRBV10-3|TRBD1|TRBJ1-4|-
TGTGCCACCTCAGGGGGGATCGCAACTAATGAAAAACTGTTTTTT
CATSGGIATNEKLFF
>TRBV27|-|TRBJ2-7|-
TGTGCCAGCAGTTCGGGACACCTGGAGCAGTACTTC
CASSSGHLEQYF
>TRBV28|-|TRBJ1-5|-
TGTGCCAGCAGACTCCGGGCAGGGCGAAGCAATCAGCCCCAGCATTTT
CASRLRAGRSNQPQHF
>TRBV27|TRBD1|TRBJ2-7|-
TGTGCCAGCAGTTTATTTACGGGACAGTCCTACGAGCAGTACTTC
CASSLFTGQSYEQYF
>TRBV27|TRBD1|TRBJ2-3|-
TGTGCCAGCAGCCACTCGACAGGGTTCCCAGATACGCAGTATTTT
CASSHSTGFPDTQYF
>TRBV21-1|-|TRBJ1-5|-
TGTGCCAGCAGCAAAGGGGTCGTAGGACAGGAACATCAGCCCCAGCATTTT
CASSKGVVGQEHQPQHF